The 21 T cell receptor beta chains reported below all come from one sample, sequenced in a study of tumor-infiltrating lymphocytes in glioblastoma multiforme. Three nested ARM-PCR rounds with V-beta and C-beta primers built TCRB libraries. TCRdb re-derived calls from the multiplex PCR reads in MiXCR, one entry per CDR3 protein. The sample carries about 8,400 distinct CDR3 sequences, about 76% recorded once. Sequenced sample: brain tumor tissue. The source is a male donor with glioblastoma.

Of note for this clonotype: This may be a read error, as it is one base from a much larger clone. This chain connects TRBV2 to TRBJ1-4; no firm D call. The CDR3 is made up of 12 amino acids. The V gene's germline CDR1 is SNHLY and CDR2 FYNNEI. V was cut by 7 bases and J by 7 bases, with 10 bases left in between. The CDR3 here is CASTGRTEKLFF. The CDR3 DNA reads TGTGCCAGCACGGGGAGGACTGAAAAACTGTTTTTT.

This clonotype was counted between two and nine times. The junction shows a germline mismatch at one end, possibly a read error. The chain recombines TRBV11-1 with TRBJ1-1; 7 nucleotides agree with TRBD1. Germline-derived CDR1 and CDR2 are SGHAT and FQDESV (reference sequence). The CDR3 spans 17 residues. This CDR3 is CASSLRDRGYMNTEPFF. For the CDR3, the DNA is TGTGCCAGCAGCTTACGGGACAGAGGGTACATGAACACTGAACCTTTCTTT.

This clonotype was seen once. One junction end disagrees with the germline gene, perhaps due to a read error. The V gene is TRBV10-2, the J gene TRBJ2-3; the D gene is possibly TRBD1 (5 bases). The CDR3 length is 14 residues. CDR1 is WSHSY, CDR2 SAAADI, per germline. The CDR3 here is CASSGLVNTGTQYF. The CDR3 DNA reads TGCGCCAGCAGTGGTCTAGTTAACACAGGTACGCAGTATTTT.

The chain links TRBV29-1 to TRBJ2-2; possible D gene TRBD2, 5 bases. Germline CDR1 and CDR2: SQVTM and ANQGSEA. The CDR3 is 13 amino acids. V lost 2 bases to trimming and J lost 5 bases, with 9 bases between them. The CDR3 sequence is CSVEPGDTGELFF. The CDR3 DNA sequence: TGCAGCGTTGAACCCGGGGATACCGGGGAGCTGTTTTTT.

The sample holds a few counts of this clonotype. A junction end diverges from the germline sequence, so it may reflect a read error. The J gene is TRBJ2-2, the V gene TRBV29-1; possible D gene TRBD1, 6 bases. Looked up from germline, CDR1 is SQVTM and CDR2 is ANQGSEA. This CDR3 comprises 17 residues. CDR3 bases: TGCAGCGTTGAATGGGCAGGGGAATCGGCGAACACCGGGGAGTTGTTTTTT. Protein product: CSVEWAGESANTGELFF.

This rearrangement joins TRBV4-1 to TRBJ1-3; tentatively, D is TRBD1 (5 bases). In germline, CDR1 is MGHRA, CDR2 YSYEKL. The V and J ends lost 8 bases and 3 bases respectively, with 20 bases between them. The CDR3 loop spans 16 amino acids. This chain's CDR3 is CASPLVPGTFGNTIYF. The CDR3 DNA is TGCGCCAGCCCCCTAGTCCCGGGGACCTTTGGAAACACCATATATTTT.

By frequency in the sample, this clonotype is medium-sized. The chain is built from TRBV20-1 and TRBJ2-7, with 7 bases lining up with TRBD2. The CDR3 contains 14 residues. Trimming at V came to 3 bases and at J to 3 bases, leaving 8 bases not matched to a gene. The germline V gene has CDR1 DFQATT and CDR2 SNEGSKA (reference sequence). The CDR3 nucleotides read TGCAGTGCTAGTCCTGCGGGAGTTCTCTACGAGCAGTACTTC. The encoded protein is CSASPAGVLYEQYF.

The rearrangement uses TRBV5-1 and TRBJ2-7, with a weak D call TRBD2 (5 bases). V was cut by 0 bases and J by 7 bases, with 20 bases left in between. The CDR3 has 16 residues. Per germline, CDR1 SGHRS and CDR2 YFSETQ. DNA of the CDR3: TGCGCCAGCAGCTTGGCCGTGGGGAGCGTCTTATTAGAGCAGTACTTC. Encoded protein: CASSLAVGSVLLEQYF. The whole variable domain, filled in from reference TRBV5-1 and TRBJ2-7, reads KAGVTQTPRYLIKTRGQQVTLSCSPISGHRSVSWYQQTPGQGLQFLFEYFSETQRNKGNFPGRFSGRQFSNSRSEMNVSTLELGDSALYLCASSLAVGSVLLEQYFGPGTRLTVT.

CDR3 region: CASSQEFSREYNEQFF. CDR3 nucleotide sequence: TGCGCCAGCAGCCAAGAATTCTCGCGGGAGTACAATGAGCAGTTCTTC. The genes are TRBV4-1 and TRBJ2-1; 7 bases map to TRBD2. The germline gives CDR1 MGHRA, CDR2 YSYEKL. This CDR3 has 16 residues. With 0 bases clipped from V and 4 bases from J, the junction kept 6 bases outside the gene matches.

Comment on this clonotype: At one boundary the junction diverges from the germline segment, which might be a read error. The CDR3 loop is CASSLEGPYDYTF. For the CDR3, the DNA is TGTGCTAGCAGCTTAGAAGGGCCCTATGACTACACCTTC. J is TRBJ1-2 and V is TRBV7-9; unclear D gene. Germline V gene lookup returns CDR1 SEHNR and CDR2 FQNEAQ (reference sequence). The CDR3 has 13 amino acids.

This clonotype was observed once. The J gene is TRBJ1-5, the V gene TRBV20-1; TRBD1 agrees at 9 bases. V dropped 7 bases and J dropped 4; count of bases not matched to a gene: 11. Germline V gene sequence: CDR1 DFQATT, CDR2 SNEGSKA (reference sequence). CDR3 length: 15 residues. The CDR3 spells CSVGQGFQMNQPQHF. The CDR3 region has the DNA TGCAGTGTGGGACAGGGCTTCCAAATGAATCAGCCCCAGCATTTT.

To note about this clonotype: Given the absence of the conserved phenylalanine or tryptophan at the CDR3 end, a read error is likely. The DNA is left out, because the CDR3 cannot be placed on it with certainty; the CDR3 is given as TCRdb lists it. The gene calls are TRBV11-2 and TRBJ1-2; the table's TRBD1 call for D was not verified on the DNA. The germline CDR1 and CDR2 sequences are SGHAT and FQNNGV. The CDR3 contains 15 residues when both ends are counted. CDR3 sequence reads: CASSQPTGIYYGYTL.

This clonotype was seen once. The junction and the germline gene differ at one end; a read error may be behind it. The chain uses TRBV11-2 and TRBJ2-5; D remains ambiguous. The CDR3 is 15 amino acids. CDR1 is SGHAT and CDR2 is FQNNGV in the germline V gene. CDR3 residues: CASSCVVGLQDTQYF. The CDR3 nucleotides read TGTGCCAGCAGCTGCGTAGTGGGCTTGCAAGACACCCAGTACTTC.

Notes on this clonotype: Mismatch with germline at one junction end may stem from a read error. The V call is TRBV11-3, the J call TRBJ2-2, with D possibly TRBD2 on 5 matching bases. This CDR3 is built from 12 residues. Germline-derived CDR1 and CDR2 are SGHNT and YENEEA. The CDR3 nucleotides read TGTGCCAGGGGCTTACGGTCCGGGGAGCTGTTTTTC. Its translation is CARGLRSGELFF.

This clonotype was picked up a small number of times. The rearrangement uses TRBV2 and TRBJ2-3; D ambiguous. Germline V gene sequence: CDR1 SNHLY, CDR2 FYNNEI. Trimming shortened V by 2 bases and J by 5 bases, and 11 bases separated the two germline ends. This CDR3 region has 14 residues. CDR3 protein: CASSERATQDTQYF. CDR3 in DNA: TGTGCCAGCAGTGAACGGGCTACCCAAGATACGCAGTATTTT.

The chain carries TRBV6-5 and TRBJ1-1; D gene unclear. Germline V CDR1 and CDR2: MNHEY, SVGAGI. Trimming took off 6 bases at V and 2 bases at J, with 13 bases between the two ends. The CDR3 spans 14 residues. The CDR3 spells CASRDLGRNTEAFF. The DNA of the CDR3 is TGTGCCAGCAGAGACCTGGGCCGTAACACTGAAGCTTTCTTT.

This clonotype has just one count. Relative to the germline gene, one junction end is altered; a read error may explain this. The chain joins TRBV5-3 to TRBJ2-3; TRBD1 matches 9 bases. TRBV5-3 is an ORF, with its function uncertain. The CDR3 covers 16 residues. The CDR3 is CVRSSNRDRDIDTQYF. DNA for the CDR3: TGTGTCAGAAGCTCCAACCGGGACAGGGACATAGATACGCAGTATTTT.

The count of this clonotype is one. This rearrangement joins TRBV11-2 to TRBJ2-1, with D possibly matching TRBD2 (5 bases). Per the germline V gene, CDR1 is SGHAT and CDR2 is FQNNGV. The CDR3 has 12 residues. Between the trimmed V and J ends, which lost 6 bases and 9 bases, there was a span of 12 bases. The chain's CDR3 is CASRREQSEQFF. The DNA for the CDR3 is TGTGCCAGCAGGAGGGAACAAAGTGAGCAGTTCTTC.

Regarding this clonotype: The junction shows a germline mismatch at one end, possibly a read error. The rearrangement joins TRBV11-2 to TRBJ2-3, with 7 bases fitting TRBD1. The CDR3 contains 14 residues. Germline CDR1 reads SGHAT; CDR2 reads FQNNGV. CDR3 nucleotide sequence: TGTGACAGCAGCTTACAGGGGATGGAAGGTACGCAGTATTTT. As protein: CDSSLQGMEGTQYF. Variable domain in full (rest from reference TRBV11-2 and TRBJ2-3): EAGVAQSPRYKIIEKRQSVAFWCNPISGHATLYWYQQILGQGPKLLIQFQNNGVVDDSQLPKDRFSAERLKGVDSTLKIQPAKLEDSAVYLCDSSLQGMEGTQYFGPGTRLTVL.

A remark on this clonotype: The conserved final phenylalanine or tryptophan is absent from the CDR3, which likely points to a read error. The chain recombines TRBV12-3 or TRBV12-4 with TRBJ2-3; D remains unclear. Trimming removed 4 bases from V and 6 bases from J, with 8 bases in between. The CDR3 has 12 amino acids. The CDR3 DNA reads as TGTGCCAGCAGTTCAGCCTCGGATACGCAGTATTTA. It is translated as CASSSASDTQYL.

The CDR3 region is CATSDISTSGANVLTF. The DNA of the CDR3 is TGTGCCACCAGTGATATCTCGACCTCTGGGGCCAACGTCCTGACTTTC. V gene TRBV24-1 combines with J gene TRBJ2-6; unclear D gene. CDR1 KGHDR and CDR2 SFDVKD come from the germline V gene. V was cut by 3 bases and J by 0 bases, with 8 bases left in between. This CDR3 is built from 16 residues.